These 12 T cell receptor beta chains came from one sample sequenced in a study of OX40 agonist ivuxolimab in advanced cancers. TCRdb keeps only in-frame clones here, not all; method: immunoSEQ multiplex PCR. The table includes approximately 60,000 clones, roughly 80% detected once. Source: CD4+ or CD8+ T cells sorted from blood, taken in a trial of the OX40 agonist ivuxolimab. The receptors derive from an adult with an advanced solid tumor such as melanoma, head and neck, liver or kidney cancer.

CDR3 nucleotide sequence: TGTGCCAGCACTAAGAACCTAGCGGGATACAATGAGCAGTTCTTC. Encoded protein: CASTKNLAGYNEQFF. V gene TRBV19 combines with J gene TRBJ2-1; 9 nucleotides line up with TRBD2. Germline V lookup: CDR1 LNHDA, CDR2 SQIVND (reference sequence). The J segment lost 4 bases and the V segment lost 9 bases, leaving 10 bases of the junction unmatched. This CDR3 is built from 15 residues.

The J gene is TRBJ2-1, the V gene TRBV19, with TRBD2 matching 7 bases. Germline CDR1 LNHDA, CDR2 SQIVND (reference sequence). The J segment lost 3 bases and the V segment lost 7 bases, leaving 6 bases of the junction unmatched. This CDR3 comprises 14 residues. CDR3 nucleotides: TGTGCCAGTAATACCGGGGGGAGCTACAATGAGCAGTTCTTC. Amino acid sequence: CASNTGGSYNEQFF. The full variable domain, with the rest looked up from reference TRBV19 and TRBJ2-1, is DGGITQSPKYLFRKEGQNVTLSCEQNLNHDAMYWYRQDPGQGLRLIYYSQIVNDFQKGDIAEGYSVSREKKESFPLTVTSAQKNPTAFYLCASNTGGSYNEQFFGPGTRLTVL.

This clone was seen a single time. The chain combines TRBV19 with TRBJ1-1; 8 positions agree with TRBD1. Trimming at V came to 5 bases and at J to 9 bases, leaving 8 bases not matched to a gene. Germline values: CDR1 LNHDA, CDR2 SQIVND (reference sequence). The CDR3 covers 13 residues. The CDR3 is CASSAGTGPQAFF. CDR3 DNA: TGTGCCAGTAGTGCAGGGACAGGACCCCAAGCTTTCTTT. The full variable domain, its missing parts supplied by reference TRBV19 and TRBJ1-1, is DGGITQSPKYLFRKEGQNVTLSCEQNLNHDAMYWYRQDPGQGLRLIYYSQIVNDFQKGDIAEGYSVSREKKESFPLTVTSAQKNPTAFYLCASSAGTGPQAFFGQGTRLTVV.

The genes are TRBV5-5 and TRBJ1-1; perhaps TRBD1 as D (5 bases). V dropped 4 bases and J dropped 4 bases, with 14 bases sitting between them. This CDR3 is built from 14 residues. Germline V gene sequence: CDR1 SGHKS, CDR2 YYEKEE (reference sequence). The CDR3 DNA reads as TGTGCCAGCAGCCCAGTCACCAGGGCCACTGAAGCTTTCTTT. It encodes CASSPVTRATEAFF.

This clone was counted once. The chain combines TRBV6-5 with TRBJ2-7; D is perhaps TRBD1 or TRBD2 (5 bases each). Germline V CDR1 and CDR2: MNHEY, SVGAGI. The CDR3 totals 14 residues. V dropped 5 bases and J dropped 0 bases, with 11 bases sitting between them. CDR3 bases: TGTGCCAGCAGTCCCCGAGGGGCCTCCTACGAGCAGTACTTC. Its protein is CASSPRGASYEQYF.

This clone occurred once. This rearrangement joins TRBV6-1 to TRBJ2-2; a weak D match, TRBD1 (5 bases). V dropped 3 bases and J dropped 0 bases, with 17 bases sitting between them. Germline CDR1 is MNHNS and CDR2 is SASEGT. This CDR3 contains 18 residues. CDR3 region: CASSEQDSNSANTGELFF. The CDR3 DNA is TGTGCCAGCAGTGAGCAAGACAGTAACTCAGCGAACACCGGGGAGCTGTTTTTT.

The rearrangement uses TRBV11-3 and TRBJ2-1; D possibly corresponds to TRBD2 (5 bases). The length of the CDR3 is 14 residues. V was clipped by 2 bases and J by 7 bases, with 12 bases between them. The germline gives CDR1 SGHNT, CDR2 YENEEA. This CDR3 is CASSLLLGGNEQFF. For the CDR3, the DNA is TGTGCCAGCAGCTTACTACTAGGTGGGAATGAGCAGTTCTTC.

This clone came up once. The CDR3 spells CASRRFGRVGYGYTF. CDR3 nucleotides: TGTGCCAGCAGAAGATTCGGTAGGGTCGGCTATGGCTACACCTTC. This rearrangement joins TRBV6-1 to TRBJ1-2; D uncertain. The CDR3 is 15 amino acids. Trimming shortened V by 6 bases and J by 4 bases, and 18 bases separated the two germline ends. The germline CDR1 and CDR2 sequences are MNHNS and SASEGT.

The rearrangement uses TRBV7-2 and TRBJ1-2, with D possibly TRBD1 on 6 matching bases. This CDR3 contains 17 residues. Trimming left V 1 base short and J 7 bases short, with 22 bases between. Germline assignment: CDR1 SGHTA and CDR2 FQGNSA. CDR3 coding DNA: TGTGCCAGCAGCTTAGTTCGTCCGACCAGGGGAGAAGGTGGCTACACCTTC. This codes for CASSLVRPTRGEGGYTF.

The CDR3 protein is CASSPGQYTEAFF. In DNA, the CDR3 is TGTGCCAGCAGCCCCGGGCAGTACACTGAAGCTTTCTTT. This chain uses TRBV11-3 with TRBJ1-1; D is unclear. Germline V gene data show CDR1 as SGHNT and CDR2 as YENEEA. This CDR3 has 13 amino acids. V was pared by 5 bases and J by 3 bases, with 10 bases between.

The CDR3, as DNA: TGTGCCAGTAGTATATGGGGAGGGGACTATGGCTACACCTTC. Translation gives CASSIWGGDYGYTF. This chain connects TRBV19 to TRBJ1-2, with TRBD1 as a possible D gene (5 bases). Looked up from germline, CDR1 is LNHDA and CDR2 is SQIVND (reference sequence). V lost 2 bases to trimming and J lost 3 bases, with 10 bases between them. The CDR3 has 14 amino acids.

This CDR3 reads CASSTRDRVNYGYTF. The CDR3 coding sequence is TGTGCCAGTAGTACCCGGGACAGGGTTAACTATGGCTACACCTTC. The chain joins TRBV19 to TRBJ1-2, with 9 bases fitting TRBD1. The length of the CDR3 is 15 residues. J lost 1 base, V lost 4 bases, and 4 bases had no gene match. Per germline, CDR1 LNHDA and CDR2 SQIVND (reference sequence).